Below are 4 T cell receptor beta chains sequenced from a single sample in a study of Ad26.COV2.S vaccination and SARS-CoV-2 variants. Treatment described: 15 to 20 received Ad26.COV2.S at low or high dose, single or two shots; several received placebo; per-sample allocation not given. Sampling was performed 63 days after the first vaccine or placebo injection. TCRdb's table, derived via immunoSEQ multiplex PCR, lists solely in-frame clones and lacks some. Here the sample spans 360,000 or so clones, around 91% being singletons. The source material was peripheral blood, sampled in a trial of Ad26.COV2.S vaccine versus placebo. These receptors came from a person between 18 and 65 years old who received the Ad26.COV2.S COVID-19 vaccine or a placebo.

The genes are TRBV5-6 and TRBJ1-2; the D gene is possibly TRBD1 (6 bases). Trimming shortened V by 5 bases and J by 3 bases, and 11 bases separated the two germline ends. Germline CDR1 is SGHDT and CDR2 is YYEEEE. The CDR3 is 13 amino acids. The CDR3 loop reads CASSPDSYYGYTF. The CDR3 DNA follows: TGTGCCAGCAGTCCGGACAGCTACTATGGCTACACCTTC.

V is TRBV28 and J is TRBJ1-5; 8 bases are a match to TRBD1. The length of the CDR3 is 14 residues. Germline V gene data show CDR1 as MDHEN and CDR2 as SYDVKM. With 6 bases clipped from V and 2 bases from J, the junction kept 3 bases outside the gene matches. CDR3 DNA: TGTGCCAGCAGCACGACAGGGGGCAATCAGCCCCAGCATTTT. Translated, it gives CASSTTGGNQPQHF.

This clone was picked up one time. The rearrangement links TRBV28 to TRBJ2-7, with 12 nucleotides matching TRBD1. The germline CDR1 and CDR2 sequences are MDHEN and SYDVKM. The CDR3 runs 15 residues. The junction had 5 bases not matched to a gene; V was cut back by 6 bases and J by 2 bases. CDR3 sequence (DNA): TGTGCCAGCAGCCCGGGACAGGGGGCTCCCTACGAGCAGTACTTC. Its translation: CASSPGQGAPYEQYF.

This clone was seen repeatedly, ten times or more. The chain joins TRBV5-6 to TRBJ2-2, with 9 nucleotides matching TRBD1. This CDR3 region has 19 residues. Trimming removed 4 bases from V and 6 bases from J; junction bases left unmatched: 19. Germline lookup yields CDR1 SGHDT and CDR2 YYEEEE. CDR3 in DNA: TGTGCCAGCAGCCGAGAGCGTACAGGGGGCGCCCCAATAGCCGGGGAGCTGTTTTTT. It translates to CASSRERTGGAPIAGELFF.